Sequencing of this T cell receptor beta chain was carried out in a study of T-cell reconstitution after alpha-beta-depleted transplantation in children (dated by TCRdb to the mid-2010s). Describing the broader study: Using TCR repertoire profiling, the study followed T-cell immune reconstitution in a quantitative way in children after TCRalphabeta/CD19-depleted allogeneic hematopoietic cell transplantation.

In the germline V gene, CDR1 corresponds to SGHAT and CDR2 to FQNNGV. The CDR3 contains 20 residues, cysteine and phenylalanine counted. Only the CDR3 DNA stays, 60 bases, in frame from base 1. Unmatched junction bases come to 22, with V trimmed by 4 bases and J by 5 bases. Library construction relied on PCR. Instrument on record: Illumina HiSeq 2500. Molecular barcoding was employed in the preparation of TCR libraries, with unique molecular identifiers being used to normalize TCRbeta repertoire quantification. The raw public data were reprocessed by TCRdb itself: fastp quality trimming at Q25, MiXCR clonotype calling, in-frame beta chains only. Rows are unified per CDR3 protein, each entry keeping the most common DNA and genes. The sample data list just under 350,000 distinct CDR3 sequences, and around 16% of these were observed just once. The ten largest clones represent just over 40% of the sample.

The treatment or condition label, read with the paper, signifies: allogeneic hematopoietic cell transplantation with graft depleted of TCRalphabeta T cells and CD19 B cells. The children who served as transplant recipients had been given grafts of TCRalphabeta/CD19-depleted allogeneic hematopoietic cells. Study-wide findings and limitations: Over subsequent months, a decline in hyperexpanded clone frequencies was noted, and after one year, T-cell counts and TCRbeta diversity were mostly ascribed to newly produced T cells. The apparently early recovery of alphabetaT-cell counts about two months after transplant reportedly depended on only several hundred rapidly expanded clones that came from non-depleted graft cells. The high TCRbeta diversity at day 60 in some patients was ascribed to recipient T cells and intrathymic progenitors that had survived conditioning.

Comment on this clonotype: Its antigen is unknown. It has no much larger one-base neighbor in the sample; base qualities were not kept.

The sequencing used PBMCs, mostly from graft donor cells, collected 360 days after TCRalphabeta/CD19-depleted stem cell transplant. The sequence derives from a male patient aged 2 to 9 who had a stem cell transplant for acute lymphoblastic leukemia, so the T cells may come from the graft donor. The rearrangement combines TRBV11-2 with TRBJ2-1; 8 central nucleotides agree with TRBD2. The nucleotide sequence is given as TGTGCCAGCAGCTCGCCCTTTAGCGGGAAGGGTATAAGGGCTAACAATGAGCAGTTCTTC. Its product reads: CASSSPFSGKGIRANNEQFF.